In its sample, the clone carrying this T cell receptor beta chain was seen many times. At one end the junction does not follow the germline gene, possibly because of a read error. This CDR3 contains 13 residues. Germline V gene data show CDR1 as SGHRS and CDR2 as YFSETQ. This record comes from a study of identical twins. TCRdb reprocessed the 5' RACE reads with MiXCR, giving one entry per CDR3 protein. The sample has around 1.7 million distinct CDR3 sequences, less than 35% seen once. V usage is TRBV5-1 and J usage is TRBJ2-3; D uncertain. The receptor comes from a newborn girl in good health. The sample comprised cord blood. CDR3 nucleotide sequence: TGTGCCAGCAGCTTGACTAGCACAGATACGCAGTATTTT. This sequence encodes CASSLTSTDTQYF.